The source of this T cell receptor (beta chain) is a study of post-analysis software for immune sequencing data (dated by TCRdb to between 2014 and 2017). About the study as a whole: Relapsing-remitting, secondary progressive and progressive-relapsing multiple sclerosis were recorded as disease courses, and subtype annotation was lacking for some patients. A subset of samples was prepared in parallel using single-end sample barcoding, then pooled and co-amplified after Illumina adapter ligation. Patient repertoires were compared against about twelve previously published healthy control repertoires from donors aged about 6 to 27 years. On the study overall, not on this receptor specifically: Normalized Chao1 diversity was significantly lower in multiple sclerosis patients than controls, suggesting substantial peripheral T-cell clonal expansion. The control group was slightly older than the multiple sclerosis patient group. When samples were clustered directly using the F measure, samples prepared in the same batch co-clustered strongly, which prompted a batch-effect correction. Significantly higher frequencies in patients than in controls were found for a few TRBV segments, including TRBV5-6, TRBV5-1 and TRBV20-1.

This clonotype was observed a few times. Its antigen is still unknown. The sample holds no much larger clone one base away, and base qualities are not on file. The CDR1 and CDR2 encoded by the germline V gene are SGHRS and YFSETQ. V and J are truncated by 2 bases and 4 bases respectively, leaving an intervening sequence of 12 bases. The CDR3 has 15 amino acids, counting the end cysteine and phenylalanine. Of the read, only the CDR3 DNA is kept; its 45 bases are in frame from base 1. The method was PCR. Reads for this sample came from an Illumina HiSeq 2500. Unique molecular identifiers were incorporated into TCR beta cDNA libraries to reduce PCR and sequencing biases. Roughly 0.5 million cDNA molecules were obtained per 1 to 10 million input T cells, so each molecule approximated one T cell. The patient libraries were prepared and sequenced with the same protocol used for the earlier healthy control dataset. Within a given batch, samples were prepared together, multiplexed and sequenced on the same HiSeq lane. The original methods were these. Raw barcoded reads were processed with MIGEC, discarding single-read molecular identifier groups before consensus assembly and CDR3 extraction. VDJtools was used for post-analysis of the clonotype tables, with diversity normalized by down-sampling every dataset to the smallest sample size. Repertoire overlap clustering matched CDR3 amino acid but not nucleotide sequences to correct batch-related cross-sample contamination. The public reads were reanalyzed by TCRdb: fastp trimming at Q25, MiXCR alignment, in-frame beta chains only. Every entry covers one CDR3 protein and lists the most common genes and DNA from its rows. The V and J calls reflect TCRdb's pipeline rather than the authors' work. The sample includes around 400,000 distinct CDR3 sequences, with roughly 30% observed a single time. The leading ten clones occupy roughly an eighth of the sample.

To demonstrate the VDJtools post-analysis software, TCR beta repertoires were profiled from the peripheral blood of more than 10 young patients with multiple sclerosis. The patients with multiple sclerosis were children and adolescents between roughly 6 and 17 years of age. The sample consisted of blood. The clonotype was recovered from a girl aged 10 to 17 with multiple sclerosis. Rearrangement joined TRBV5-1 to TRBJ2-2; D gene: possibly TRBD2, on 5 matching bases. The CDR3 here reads CASSFLDWVTGELFF. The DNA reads TGCGCCAGCAGCTTTCTGGACTGGGTCACCGGGGAGCTGTTTTTT.